Listed below are T cell receptor beta chains from one sample, sequenced in a study of blood T cell repertoires in COVID-19. The table came from immunoSEQ multiplex PCR; TCRdb's copy has only in-frame clones and leaves some out. The repertoire holds 150,000 to 200,000 clones, 90% to 95% seen once, with around 2% in the top ten. Sequenced: peripheral blood. These receptors all come from a woman aged 55-69 years with COVID-19, enrolled during active disease. Each CDR3 is given with its conserved first and last residue.

CDR3 length	V gene	J gene	CDR3 protein
11	TRBV10-3	TRBJ1-2	CAISGQGGYTF
14	TRBV5-1	TRBJ2-3	CASRDIPSTDTQYF
13	TRBV29-1	TRBJ1-1	CSVIPQAHTEAFF
14	TRBV19	TRBJ1-3	CASSIGQAGNTIYF
11	TRBV14	TRBJ1-1	CASSQQGEAFF
16	TRBV6-2/TRBV6-3	TRBJ1-5	CASSPSRRRYNQPQHF
20	TRBV14	TRBJ2-3	CASSQNSPGLAGVSTDTQYF
12	TRBV6-2/TRBV6-3	TRBJ2-5	CASSYSKETQYF
14	TRBV7-9	TRBJ2-2	CASSPDSDTGELFF
15	TRBV6-5	TRBJ2-5	CASRLLEGRGETQYF
16	TRBV19	TRBJ1-1	CASSQGGTTRDTEAFF